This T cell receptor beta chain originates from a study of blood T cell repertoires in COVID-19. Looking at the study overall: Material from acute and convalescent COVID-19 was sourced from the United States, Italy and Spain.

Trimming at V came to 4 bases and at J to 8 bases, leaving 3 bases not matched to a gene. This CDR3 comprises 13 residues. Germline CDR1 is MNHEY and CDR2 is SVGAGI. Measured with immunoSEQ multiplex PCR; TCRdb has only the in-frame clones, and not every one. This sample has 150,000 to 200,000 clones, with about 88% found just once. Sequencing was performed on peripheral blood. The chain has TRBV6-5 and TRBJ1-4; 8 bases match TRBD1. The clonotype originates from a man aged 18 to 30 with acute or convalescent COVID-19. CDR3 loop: CASSSGTGEKLFF. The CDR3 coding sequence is TGTGCCAGCAGTTCCGGGACAGGCGAAAAACTGTTTTTT.